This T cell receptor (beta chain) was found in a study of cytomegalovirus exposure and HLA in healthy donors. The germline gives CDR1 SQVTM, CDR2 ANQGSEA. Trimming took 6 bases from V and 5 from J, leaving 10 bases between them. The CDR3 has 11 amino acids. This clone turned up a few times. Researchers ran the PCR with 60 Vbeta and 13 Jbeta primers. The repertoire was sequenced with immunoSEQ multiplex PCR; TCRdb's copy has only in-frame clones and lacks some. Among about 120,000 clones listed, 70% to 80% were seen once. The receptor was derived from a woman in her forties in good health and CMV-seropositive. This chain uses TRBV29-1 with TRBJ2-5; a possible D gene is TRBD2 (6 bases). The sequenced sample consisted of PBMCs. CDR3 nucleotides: TGCAGCGTCGCCGCGGGGGAGACCCAGTACTTC. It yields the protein CSVAAGETQYF.